These 19 T cell receptor beta chains share one sample of origin, sequenced in a study of radiotherapy plus CTLA-4 blockade in lung cancer. Produced via immunoSEQ multiplex PCR; TCRdb's table is partial and in-frame only. This sample has about 110,000 clones; 85% to 90% occur once, and the top ten carry less than 2.5%. The material sequenced was peripheral blood, taken from a patient treated with radiotherapy plus ipilimumab. The receptors stem from a human donor with non-small cell lung cancer that progressed on radiotherapy plus ipilimumab. Some clones in this sample may be carry-over from other donors' samples.

The chain is built from TRBV7-3 and TRBJ2-4, with no clear D. Trimming shortened V by 2 bases and J by 0 bases, and 17 bases separated the two germline ends. Germline V CDR1 and CDR2: SGHTA, FQGTGA. The CDR3 sequence is 18 residues long. The DNA for the CDR3 is TGTGCCAGCAGCTTATCCGCCTCCACAGTTCCAGCCAAAAACATTCAGTACTTC. Its protein product is CASSLSASTVPAKNIQYF.

This rearrangement joins TRBV5-1 to TRBJ2-5; 13 positions match TRBD2. The CDR3 length is 16 residues. The germline V gene has CDR1 SGHRS and CDR2 YFSETQ. V lost 3 bases, J lost 5 bases, and 7 bases stayed unmatched. This CDR3 reads CASSSTSGGAWETQYF. In nucleotides, the CDR3 is TGCGCCAGCAGCTCAACTAGCGGGGGGGCCTGGGAGACCCAGTACTTC.

The J gene is TRBJ1-2, the V gene TRBV7-2; 10 bases agree with TRBD1. The CDR3 is 13 residues long. Germline values: CDR1 SGHTA, CDR2 FQGNSA. The V and J ends lost 4 bases and 8 bases, in that order; junction bases with no gene match: 4. Here the CDR3 reads CASSSGQGGGYTF. In DNA form, the CDR3 reads TGTGCCAGCAGCTCTGGACAGGGGGGAGGCTACACCTTC.

This sequence joins TRBV2 and TRBJ1-4; D might be TRBD1 (5 bases). CDR1 is SNHLY and CDR2 is FYNNEI in the germline V gene. The V gene lost 7 bases and the J gene lost 10 bases, with 19 bases spanning the gap. The CDR3 totals 14 residues. DNA of the CDR3: TGTGCCAGCACCAGGGAAAGTGTGAGGGGAAAACTGTTTTTT. Translating it yields CASTRESVRGKLFF.

The chain combines TRBV7-2 with TRBJ1-2, with TRBD1 identical over 9 bases. CDR1 and CDR2 (germline): SGHTA, FQGNSA. V lost 5 bases to trimming and J lost 8 bases; unmatched junction nucleotides: 9. The CDR3 is 14 amino acids. In DNA, the CDR3 is TGTGCCAGCAGCCGGGGACAGGGCCTGGGGGGCTACACCTTC. It is translated as CASSRGQGLGGYTF.

In nucleotides, the CDR3 is TGTGCCAGCAGCTTAGAGGGCGGTAGCAATCAGCCCCAGCATTTT. It specifies CASSLEGGSNQPQHF. The chain uses TRBV7-2 and TRBJ1-5; no reliable D call. CDR1 SGHTA and CDR2 FQGNSA come from the germline V gene. V lost 1 base and J lost 0, with 7 bases in between. The CDR3 is 15 amino acids.

The J gene is TRBJ1-4, the V gene TRBV7-9; no clear D gene. The V gene lost 3 bases and the J gene lost 5 bases, with 10 bases spanning the gap. This CDR3 contains 14 residues. Germline values: CDR1 SEHNR, CDR2 FQNEAQ (reference sequence). The CDR3 DNA is TGTGCCAGCAGCTTTATGGAGATAAATGAAAAACTGTTTTTT. Translation gives CASSFMEINEKLFF.

The chain has TRBV14 and TRBJ1-1; D perhaps matches TRBD1 (6 bases). V dropped 5 bases and J dropped 3 bases, with 19 bases sitting between them. CDR3 size: 16 residues. The germline V gene has CDR1 SGHDN and CDR2 FVKESK. DNA of the CDR3: TGTGCCAGCAGCGCAGCGGGGGGCGGGGATCACACTGAAGCTTTCTTT. As protein: CASSAAGGGDHTEAFF.

The chain joins TRBV4-3 to TRBJ2-1; the match to TRBD2 covers 7 bases. The V segment lost 4 bases and the J segment 8 bases; nucleotides outside the gene matches: 14. Germline CDR1 reads LGHNA; CDR2 reads YSLEER. This CDR3 is 16 amino acids long. The CDR3 region has the DNA TGCGCCAGCAGCCCCACCCCCAGCGGGGATTCAGATGAGCAGTTCTTC. This sequence encodes CASSPTPSGDSDEQFF.

The chain links TRBV7-2 to TRBJ2-4; D is perhaps TRBD2 (7 bases). Germline V gene lookup returns CDR1 SGHTA and CDR2 FQGNSA. V was cut by 7 bases and J by 6 bases, with 16 bases left in between. The CDR3 loop spans 14 amino acids. The CDR3 sequence is CASTYGGPGNIQYF. The CDR3 bases are TGTGCCAGCACCTACGGGGGGCCGGGAAACATTCAGTACTTC.

The count of this clone is one. The chain couples TRBV27 to TRBJ1-6; 10 bases agree with TRBD1. CDR1 and CDR2 (germline): MNHEY, SMNVEV (reference sequence). The V gene end was trimmed by 5 bases and the J gene end by 8 bases; junction bases not matched to a gene: 12. The CDR3 runs 17 residues. DNA for the CDR3: TGTGCCAGCAGTCCACAGTTTGGACAGGGGGTTTATTCACCCCTCCACTTT. Protein: CASSPQFGQGVYSPLHF.

This rearrangement joins TRBV28 to TRBJ2-3, with a weak D call TRBD2 (5 bases). Looked up from germline, CDR1 is MDHEN and CDR2 is SYDVKM. The CDR3 is 16 residues long. V lost 3 bases to trimming and J lost 2 bases, with 15 bases between them. The CDR3 reads CASSLVRLAHTDTQYF. In DNA form, the CDR3 reads TGTGCCAGCAGTTTGGTCCGGCTAGCTCACACAGATACGCAGTATTTT.

The chain combines TRBV6-1 with TRBJ2-5; no firm D call. V was cut by 8 bases and J by 2 bases, with 6 bases left in between. Germline V gene data show CDR1 as MNHNS and CDR2 as SASEGT. The CDR3 is 11 residues long. The CDR3 bases are TGTGCCAGCGGCTTGCAAGAGACCCAGTACTTC. It translates to CASGLQETQYF.

Only one count was recorded for this clone. V usage is TRBV19 and J usage is TRBJ2-3; 7 bases match TRBD2. CDR1 LNHDA and CDR2 SQIVND come from the germline V gene (reference sequence). The CDR3 sequence is 16 residues long. The V and J ends lost 4 bases and 4 bases, in that order; junction bases with no gene match: 11. CDR3 residues: CASSTAVAGMADTQYF. For the CDR3, the DNA is TGTGCCAGTAGTACGGCCGTAGCGGGTATGGCAGATACGCAGTATTTT.

The chain recombines TRBV18 with TRBJ1-4; TRBD1 aligns across 7 bases. This CDR3 has 14 amino acids. The V and J ends lost 6 bases and 7 bases, in that order; junction bases with no gene match: 8. Germline CDR1 KGHSH, CDR2 LQKENI. The CDR3 nucleotides read TGTGCCAGCTCGCCATCCGGGACAGTTGAAAAACTGTTTTTT. It encodes CASSPSGTVEKLFF.

This chain connects TRBV6-5 to TRBJ1-1; no definite D call. This CDR3 contains 13 residues. Trimming shortened V by 2 bases and J by 2 bases, and 6 bases separated the two germline ends. Germline V gene sequence: CDR1 MNHEY, CDR2 SVGAGI. CDR3 amino acids: CASSYTLNTEAFF. CDR3 DNA: TGTGCCAGCAGTTACACCCTAAACACTGAAGCTTTCTTT.

The V and J genes are TRBV4-3 and TRBJ1-3; tentative D call: TRBD1 (5 bases). The V gene's germline CDR1 is LGHNA and CDR2 YSLEER. The V end was cut by 2 bases, the J end by 3 bases, with 11 bases between. This CDR3 comprises 15 residues. The CDR3 DNA reads TGCGCCAGCAGCCAAAATCAGGGTAATGGAAACACCATATATTTT. Protein sequence: CASSQNQGNGNTIYF.

The chain employs TRBV6-1 and TRBJ1-5; 9 bases match TRBD1. The V gene end was trimmed by 7 bases and the J gene end by 6 bases; junction bases not matched to a gene: 4. This CDR3 region has 13 residues. Looked up from germline, CDR1 is MNHNS and CDR2 is SASEGT. The CDR3 region has the DNA TGTGCCAGCACCACAGGGGGCGGTCAGCCCCAGCATTTT. Amino acids: CASTTGGGQPQHF.

The V gene is TRBV4-3, the J gene TRBJ2-3; D not certain. Germline-derived CDR1 and CDR2 are LGHNA and YSLEER. Trimming took 0 bases from V and 1 from J, leaving 8 bases between them. This CDR3 contains 15 residues. The CDR3 DNA is TGCGCCAGCAGCCAAGATGTCGGGCGCACAGATACGCAGTATTTT. This gives the protein CASSQDVGRTDTQYF.